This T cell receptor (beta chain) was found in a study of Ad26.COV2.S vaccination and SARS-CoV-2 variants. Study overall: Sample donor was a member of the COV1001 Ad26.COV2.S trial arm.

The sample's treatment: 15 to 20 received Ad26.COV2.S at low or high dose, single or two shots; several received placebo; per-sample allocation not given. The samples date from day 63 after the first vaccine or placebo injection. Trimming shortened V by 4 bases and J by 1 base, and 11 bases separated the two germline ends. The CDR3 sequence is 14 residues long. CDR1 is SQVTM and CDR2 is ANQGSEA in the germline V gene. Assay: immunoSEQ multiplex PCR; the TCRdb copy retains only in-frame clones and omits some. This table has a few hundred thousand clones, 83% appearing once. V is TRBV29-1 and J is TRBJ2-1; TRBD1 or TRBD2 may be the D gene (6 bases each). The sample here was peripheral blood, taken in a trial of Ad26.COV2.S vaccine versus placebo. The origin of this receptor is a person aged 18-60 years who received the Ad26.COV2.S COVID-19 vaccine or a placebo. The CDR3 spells CSVGKGGSYNEQFF. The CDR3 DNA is TGCAGCGTTGGGAAGGGGGGATCCTACAATGAGCAGTTCTTC.